This TCR beta chain was found in a study of shared clonotypes between healthy human individuals. Study in general: A donor's plate count was three for CD4 naive and three for CD4 memory; CD8 naive had two and CD8 memory one. Broader study findings: Blood was the only sampled material, and tissue repertoires likely differ.

Clones were sequenced by immunoSEQ multiplex PCR, and TCRdb holds only the in-frame ones, with some missing. Among roughly 1,600,000 clones, approximately 98.5% were seen once, and the ten largest hold over 0.3%. On this clone itself: Its antigen is still unknown.

The CDR3 covers 15 residues. Trimming at V came to 7 bases and at J to 7 bases, leaving 12 bases not matched to a gene. The germline V gene has CDR1 SQVTM and CDR2 ANQGSEA. The sequence was collected from a man between 25 and 39 years old in good health. The chain couples TRBV29-1 to TRBJ2-1; 11 bases fit TRBD2. The specimen sequenced was naive CD4+ T cells sorted from blood. Subset specified: CD45RA+ positively selected. This CDR3 is CSGTDLAGGSNEQFF. The CDR3, as DNA: TGCAGCGGCACCGATCTAGCGGGAGGATCTAATGAGCAGTTCTTC.